The next 18 T cell receptor beta chains were all read from a single sample in a study of CD8 T cells in Susac syndrome. With random hexamers, reverse transcription was performed on about 0.5 to 1 ug of RNA. From the immunoSEQ multiplex PCR reads, TCRdb called clonotypes with MiXCR, one entry per CDR3 protein. The top ten clones hold around 0.28% of a sample with 120,000 or so distinct CDR3 sequences, 85% to 95% of them seen once. Sample: CD8+ T cells from PBMCs. The source of these receptors is a human donor with Susac syndrome.

The CDR3 protein is CASSPGSHKETQYF. DNA for the CDR3: TGTGCCAGCAGCCCCGGTTCGCATAAAGAGACCCAGTACTTC. The V and J genes are TRBV13 and TRBJ2-5; no definite D call. Trimming took 5 bases from V and 3 from J, leaving 13 bases between them. The CDR3 is 14 residues long. In germline, CDR1 is PRHDT, CDR2 FYEKMQ (reference sequence).

This sequence joins TRBV29-1 and TRBJ2-7, with TRBD1 identical over 7 bases. CDR3 length equals 12 residues. Germline V gives CDR1 SQVTM, CDR2 ANQGSEA. The V gene end was trimmed by 6 bases and the J gene end by 4 bases; junction bases not matched to a gene: 6. As DNA, the CDR3 is TGCAGCGTCCGGGACAGTCTTTACGAGCAGTACTTC. Translating it yields CSVRDSLYEQYF.

This chain joins TRBV3-1 and TRBJ1-2; weak D call: TRBD1 (6 bases). Trimming shortened V by 0 bases and J by 2 bases, and 10 bases separated the two germline ends. CDR1 and CDR2 (germline): LGHDT, YNNKEL (reference sequence). The CDR3 totals 15 residues. CDR3 loop: CASSQEHRVNYGYTF. The CDR3 DNA follows: TGTGCCAGCAGCCAAGAACACAGGGTCAACTATGGCTACACCTTC. Based on the CDR3 plus reference TRBV3-1 and TRBJ1-2, the full variable domain is DTAVSQTPKYLVTQMGNDKSIKCEQNLGHDTMYWYKQDSKKFLKIMFSYNNKELIINETVPNRFSPKSPDKAHLNLHINSLELGDSAVYFCASSQEHRVNYGYTFGSGTRLTVV.

The chain joins TRBV7-8 to TRBJ2-5; a possible D gene is TRBD1 (6 bases). CDR3 length equals 13 residues. Trimming stripped 4 bases from V and 5 bases from J, with 11 bases between. The germline V gene has CDR1 SGHVS and CDR2 FQNEAQ. In DNA, the CDR3 is TGTGCCAGCAGCTCGGACAGCTTGGAGACCCAGTACTTC. Translating gives CASSSDSLETQYF. Together with reference TRBV7-8 and TRBJ2-5, the CDR3 gives the full variable domain: GAGVSQSPRYKVAKRGQDVALRCDPISGHVSLFWYQQALGQGPEFLTYFQNEAQLDKSGLPSDRFFAERPEGSVSTLKIQRTQQEDSAVYLCASSSDSLETQYFGPGTRLLVL.

This rearrangement joins TRBV5-6 to TRBJ2-7, with D uncertain. CDR3 size: 14 residues. The V end was cut by 0 bases, the J end by 7 bases, with 14 bases between. Germline CDR1 reads SGHDT; CDR2 reads YYEEEE. CDR3 DNA: TGTGCCAGCAGCTTGGGGCTCTCTGTCGAGGAGCAGTACTTC. Its protein is CASSLGLSVEEQYF.

The CDR3 loop reads CASSDGSSYEQYF. The DNA of the CDR3 is TGTGCCAGCAGTGACGGCAGTTCCTACGAGCAGTACTTC. This chain links TRBV27 with TRBJ2-7, with unresolved D. The CDR3 extends over 13 amino acids. Germline lookup yields CDR1 MNHEY and CDR2 SMNVEV (reference sequence). The V gene lost 5 bases and the J gene lost 1 base, with 9 bases spanning the gap.

The V call is TRBV1, the J call TRBJ1-6; the table's TRBD1 call for D was not verified on the DNA. TRBV1 is termed a pseudogene. The CDR3 is 17 amino acids. The CDR3 loop is CTSSQDRGSIDNSPLHF. DNA of the CDR3: TGCACCAGCAGCCAAGACCGGGGCAGTATCGACAATTCACCCCTCCACTTT.

The J gene is TRBJ2-5, the V gene TRBV7-3; 9 positions match TRBD1. With V trimmed by 6 bases and J by 5 bases, 7 bases remained unmatched. CDR3 length: 14 amino acids. Germline CDR1 reads SGHTA; CDR2 reads FQGTGA. The CDR3 sequence is CASSSTGGQETQYF. The CDR3 bases are TGTGCCAGCAGTTCGACAGGGGGGCAGGAGACCCAGTACTTC.

V and J are TRBV7-8 and TRBJ2-7; tentatively, D is TRBD1 or TRBD2 (6 bases each). The CDR3 covers 15 residues. Trimming left V 5 bases short and J 0 bases short, with 14 bases between. CDR1 SGHVS and CDR2 FQNEAQ come from the germline V gene. DNA for the CDR3: TGTGCCAGCAGCAACGAGGGGGGTTCCTCCTACGAGCAGTACTTC. It encodes CASSNEGGSSYEQYF. Variable domain in full (rest from reference TRBV7-8 and TRBJ2-7): GAGVSQSPRYKVAKRGQDVALRCDPISGHVSLFWYQQALGQGPEFLTYFQNEAQLDKSGLPSDRFFAERPEGSVSTLKIQRTQQEDSAVYLCASSNEGGSSYEQYFGPGTRLTVT.

The chain has TRBV12-3 or TRBV12-4 and TRBJ2-1; D gene ambiguous. The length of the CDR3 is 11 residues. Between the trimmed V and J ends, which lost 5 bases and 8 bases, there was a span of 7 bases. The CDR3 nucleotides are TGTGCCAGCAGTCCTTCATATGAGCAGTTCTTC. Amino acid sequence: CASSPSYEQFF.

In this sample, this clonotype turned up a few times. This rearrangement joins TRBV12-3 or TRBV12-4 to TRBJ2-7, with unresolved D. V was pared by 6 bases and J by 2 bases, with 5 bases between. The CDR3 covers 11 residues. As DNA, the CDR3 is TGTGCCAGCAGCTTAACCTACGAGCAGTACTTC. The encoded protein is CASSLTYEQYF.

CDR3 residues: CASSLELGPIGEGYTF. The DNA for the CDR3 is TGTGCCAGCAGCTTGGAGTTGGGACCCATCGGGGAGGGCTACACCTTC. The rearrangement uses TRBV5-5 and TRBJ1-2; D perhaps matches TRBD1 (5 bases). The CDR3 is made up of 16 amino acids. Per germline, CDR1 SGHKS and CDR2 YYEKEE (reference sequence). Trimming stripped 0 bases from V and 8 bases from J, with 20 bases between.

V is TRBV4-3 and J is TRBJ2-1; D gene unclear. This CDR3 is built from 15 residues. V dropped 0 bases and J dropped 10 bases, with 16 bases sitting between them. Germline V gene lookup returns CDR1 LGHNA and CDR2 YSLEER. The CDR3 here is CASSQEGNGVGEQFF. Written as DNA, the CDR3 is TGCGCCAGCAGCCAAGAGGGGAATGGGGTTGGGGAGCAGTTCTTC.

The chain links TRBV5-6 to TRBJ2-4, with no clear D. The CDR3 is made up of 11 amino acids. Germline CDR1 reads SGHDT; CDR2 reads YYEEEE. V lost 0 bases to trimming and J lost 16 bases, with 11 bases between them. The CDR3 nucleotides are TGTGCCAGCAGCTTGGTTACAGAAAGTTACTTC. It translates to CASSLVTESYF. The full variable domain, rest sourced from reference TRBV5-6 and TRBJ2-4, is DAGVTQSPTHLIKTRGQQVTLRCSPKSGHDTVSWYQQALGQGPQFIFQYYEEEERQRGNFPDRFSGHQFPNYSSELNVNALLLGDSALYLCASSLVTESYFGAGTRLSVL.

The chain joins TRBV11-2 to TRBJ1-5, with D possibly being TRBD1 (5 bases). Trimming stripped 5 bases from V and 6 bases from J, with 11 bases between. This CDR3 is built from 13 residues. From germline, CDR1 is SGHAT and CDR2 FQNNGV. CDR3 nucleotides: TGTGCCAGCAGCAAATGGGGGGGTCAGCCCCAGCATTTT. It encodes CASSKWGGQPQHF.

The rearrangement links TRBV20-1 to TRBJ2-3; 10 bases line up with TRBD2. The CDR3 runs to 14 residues. Looked up from germline, CDR1 is DFQATT and CDR2 is SNEGSKA (reference sequence). V was pared by 3 bases and J by 2 bases, with 2 bases of the junction left unmatched. CDR3 amino acids: CSASLAGDTDTQYF. DNA of the CDR3: TGCAGTGCTAGTCTAGCGGGGGACACAGATACGCAGTATTTT.

The CDR3 coding sequence is TGTGCCAGCAGCCCGGACCAGGGGTCGTACGAGCAGTACTTC. This sequence encodes CASSPDQGSYEQYF. The rearrangement uses TRBV7-9 and TRBJ2-7; maybe TRBD1 (6 bases). Trimming took 5 bases from V and 4 from J, leaving 15 bases between them. Looked up from germline, CDR1 is SEHNR and CDR2 is FQNEAQ (reference sequence). The length of the CDR3 is 14 residues. Drawing the rest from reference TRBV7-9 and TRBJ2-7, the complete variable domain is DTGVSQNPRHKITKRGQNVTFRCDPISEHNRLYWYRQTLGQGPEFLTYFQNEAQLEKSRLLSDRFSAERPKGSFSTLEIQRTEQGDSAMYLCASSPDQGSYEQYFGPGTRLTVT.

The genes are TRBV6-2 or TRBV6-3 and TRBJ2-7, with D possibly TRBD1 on 5 matching bases. CDR3 length equals 15 residues. V was pared by 3 bases and J by 0 bases, with 12 bases between. CDR1 is MNHEY and CDR2 is SVGEGT in the germline V gene. The CDR3 coding sequence is TGTGCCAGCAGTTATGGACATATCCTCTCCTACGAGCAGTACTTC. This translates into CASSYGHILSYEQYF.